The 30 T cell receptor beta chains listed next were all sequenced from one sample in a study of regulatory T cells in long-lasting Graves disease. Building of the TCR beta libraries involved iRepertoire HTBI primers and Arm-PCR of CDR3 regions. In TCRdb, the multiplex PCR reads were re-called with MiXCR into one record per CDR3 protein. The sample shows roughly 430,000 distinct CDR3 sequences, roughly a fifth of them seen only once. The time point here: persistent/refractory GD, antithyroid drugs over 5 years with positive TRAb. RNA from PBMCs was the source of the TCR library. This specimen consisted of peripheral blood mononuclear cells (PBMCs), obtained when the disease was refractory, from a patient treated with antithyroid drugs. The receptor source for this set is a female donor with Graves disease.

This clonotype showed up just a few times. The chain is built from TRBV2 and TRBJ2-3; 7 nucleotides match TRBD2. The CDR3 totals 14 residues. V shed 8 bases and J 2 bases; nucleotides not matched to a gene: 7. Germline V gene sequence: CDR1 SNHLY, CDR2 FYNNEI. The DNA for the CDR3 is TGTGCCAGCGTGCGGCAGCGGGACACAGATACGCAGTATTTT. Translating it yields CASVRQRDTDTQYF.

This clonotype was observed a few times. V is TRBV20-1 and J is TRBJ1-5, with D perhaps matching TRBD1 (6 bases). In germline, CDR1 is DFQATT, CDR2 SNEGSKA (reference sequence). Trimming pared 3 bases from V and 3 bases from J, leaving 15 bases between. The CDR3 loop spans 15 amino acids. The CDR3 DNA reads as TGCAGTGCTAGCCGCTCAAACAGGGACAATCAGCCCCAGCATTTT. Translated, it gives CSASRSNRDNQPQHF.

This clonotype has only a few counts. The chain employs TRBV7-8 and TRBJ1-5; D is perhaps TRBD1 (5 bases). The CDR3 totals 14 residues. The V gene's germline CDR1 is SGHVS and CDR2 FQNEAQ. The V and J ends lost 7 bases and 1 base respectively, with 11 bases between them. Here the CDR3 reads CASTPGRSNQPQHF. The CDR3 bases are TGTGCCAGCACCCCGGGGCGGAGCAATCAGCCCCAGCATTTT.

This clonotype has ten or more counts. The rearrangement uses TRBV10-3 and TRBJ1-1; D not certain. Per the germline V gene, CDR1 is ENHRY and CDR2 is SYGVKD. V lost 0 bases to trimming and J lost 8 bases, with 13 bases between them. The CDR3 is 14 residues long. CDR3 nucleotides: TGTGCCATCAGTGAGTCGAGGCAGCATACAGAAGCTTTCTTT. It yields the protein CAISESRQHTEAFF.

In its sample, this clonotype was seen a few times. The chain couples TRBV19 to TRBJ2-7; D might be TRBD2 (6 bases). Trimming pared 4 bases from V and 8 bases from J, leaving 15 bases between. The length of the CDR3 is 13 residues. CDR1 LNHDA and CDR2 SQIVND come from the germline V gene (reference sequence). In DNA, the CDR3 is TGTGCCAGTAGTAACATCCCGGGAGATAAGCAGTACTTC. It encodes CASSNIPGDKQYF.

This clonotype was recorded many times. The V call is TRBV12-3 or TRBV12-4, the J call TRBJ1-1; perhaps TRBD1 as D (5 bases). The V end was cut by 8 bases, the J end by 6 bases, with 16 bases between. The CDR3 has 13 residues. The CDR3 protein is CASSEDKNPEAFF. The CDR3 DNA reads as TGTGCCAGCTCCGAGGACAAGAATCCTGAAGCTTTCTTT.

This clonotype was picked up many times. This chain connects TRBV12-3 or TRBV12-4 to TRBJ2-2; TRBD2 agrees at 13 bases. There are 22 residues in the CDR3. Trimming cost V 1 base and J 7 bases; bases outside gene matches: 21. This chain's CDR3 is CASSLDNLFGLAGVKAGGELFF. Here the CDR3 DNA reads TGTGCCAGCAGTTTAGACAATTTGTTCGGACTAGCGGGAGTCAAAGCGGGCGGGGAGCTGTTTTTT.

Worth noting for this clonotype: This is likely an artifact of a read error, given a far larger clone one base away. The rearrangement links TRBV10-3 to TRBJ2-5, with 9 bases that match TRBD1. The J segment lost 4 bases and the V segment lost 10 bases, leaving 13 bases of the junction unmatched. Germline assignment: CDR1 ENHRY and CDR2 SYGVKD. The CDR3 consists of 15 residues. CDR3 nucleotides: TGTGCCAGCAGGCGTAAGACAGGGGGTCGAGAGACCCAGTACTTC. Amino acid sequence: CASRRKTGGRETQYF.

There are a few counts of this clonotype. The chain carries TRBV9 and TRBJ2-5, with a weak D call TRBD2 (7 bases). V was trimmed by 0 bases and J by 5 bases, leaving 11 bases between them. This CDR3 comprises 14 residues. Germline loops: CDR1 SGDLS, CDR2 YYNGEE. The CDR3 DNA sequence: TGTGCCAGCAGCGTAGATGGGGGGGCTGAGACCCAGTACTTC. Encoded protein: CASSVDGGAETQYF.

This clonotype was found a few times. This rearrangement joins TRBV28 to TRBJ2-7; 9 nucleotides agree with TRBD2. Germline V gives CDR1 MDHEN, CDR2 SYDVKM. The CDR3 extends over 15 amino acids. V gave up 9 bases and J gave up 7 bases; unmatched junction bases: 16. The CDR3 DNA sequence: TGTGCCAGTTCCTCTTCACAGGCGGGAGGGGGAGAGCAGTACTTC. It translates to CASSSSQAGGGEQYF. The full variable domain, rest sourced from reference TRBV28 and TRBJ2-7, is DVKVTQSSRYLVKRTGEKVFLECVQDMDHENMFWYRQDPGLGLRLIYFSYDVKMKEKGDIPEGYSVSREKKERFSLILESASTNQTSMYLCASSSSQAGGGEQYFGPGTRLTVT.

This clonotype appeared many times. The chain is built from TRBV30 and TRBJ1-2; D possibly corresponds to TRBD1 (6 bases). This CDR3 spans 14 amino acids. CDR1 GTSNPN and CDR2 SVGIG come from the germline V gene (reference sequence). The V gene lost 5 bases and the J gene lost 2 bases, with 15 bases spanning the gap. The chain's CDR3 is CAWSTGTYNYGYTF. The CDR3 DNA sequence: TGTGCCTGGTCTACCGGGACATACAACTATGGCTACACCTTC.

The chain has TRBV6-1 and TRBJ1-5; D call uncertain. Germline V lookup: CDR1 MNHNS, CDR2 SASEGT. The CDR3 consists of 13 residues. Trimming took off 6 bases at V and 7 bases at J, with 13 bases between the two ends. CDR3 sequence: CASSVEGRQPQHF. CDR3 in DNA: TGTGCCAGCAGCGTGGAAGGGAGGCAGCCCCAGCATTTT.

There are many counts of this clonotype. The chain couples TRBV5-1 to TRBJ2-7, with D possibly matching TRBD1 (5 bases). Between the trimmed V and J ends, which lost 0 bases and 2 bases, there was a span of 12 bases. The CDR3 sequence is 15 residues long. Germline values: CDR1 SGHRS, CDR2 YFSETQ. The CDR3 DNA reads TGCGCCAGCAGCTTGGAGGCAGGGAACCCCTACGAGCAGTACTTC. It yields the protein CASSLEAGNPYEQYF. The full variable domain, in which reference TRBV5-1 and TRBJ2-7 provide the parts outside the CDR3, is KAGVTQTPRYLIKTRGQQVTLSCSPISGHRSVSWYQQTPGQGLQFLFEYFSETQRNKGNFPGRFSGRQFSNSRSEMNVSTLELGDSALYLCASSLEAGNPYEQYFGPGTRLTVT.

This clonotype was found once. Lacking the conserved final phenylalanine or tryptophan, this CDR3 likely reflects a read error. V usage is TRBV19 and J usage is TRBJ2-7; D possibly corresponds to TRBD2 (6 bases). V dropped 0 bases and J dropped 2 bases, with 11 bases sitting between them. There are 15 residues in the CDR3. In germline, CDR1 is LNHDA, CDR2 SQIVND (reference sequence). CDR3 in amino acids: CASSIDRGLAYEQYS. The CDR3 bases are TGTGCCAGTAGTATAGATCGGGGACTTGCCTACGAGCAGTACTCC.

Ten or more counts support this clonotype. The CDR3 protein is CSASGTSSSYEQYF. As DNA, the CDR3 is TGCAGTGCTAGTGGGACTAGCTCGTCCTACGAGCAGTACTTC. The chain carries TRBV20-1 and TRBJ2-7; 9 positions agree with TRBD2. J lost 1 base, V lost 3 bases, and 4 bases had no gene match. Germline values: CDR1 DFQATT, CDR2 SNEGSKA (reference sequence). The CDR3 totals 14 residues.

This clonotype was seen many times. The chain couples TRBV2 to TRBJ2-5; weak D call: TRBD2 (6 bases). Germline CDR1 and CDR2: SNHLY and FYNNEI. V was pared by 3 bases and J by 1 base, with 9 bases between. CDR3 length: 14 residues. CDR3 DNA sequence: TGTGCCAGCAGTGATGGAGGGAGCCAAGAGACCCAGTACTTC. Protein product: CASSDGGSQETQYF. The full variable domain, its missing parts supplied by reference TRBV2 and TRBJ2-5, is EPEVTQTPSHQVTQMGQEVILRCVPISNHLYFYWYRQILGQKVEFLVSFYNNEISEKSEIFDDQFSVERPDGSNFTLKIRSTKLEDSAMYFCASSDGGSQETQYFGPGTRLLVL.

This rearrangement joins TRBV10-1 to TRBJ1-2, with TRBD1 identical over 10 bases. CDR1 and CDR2 (germline): WNHNN, SYGVQD (reference sequence). The CDR3 runs 16 residues. Trimming removed 3 bases from V and 4 bases from J; junction bases left unmatched: 8. Here the CDR3 reads CASSDGRGQGPYGYTF. The CDR3 nucleotides are TGCGCCAGCAGTGACGGCAGGGGACAGGGGCCCTATGGCTACACCTTC.

There are many counts of this clonotype. This chain's CDR3 is CASSQGLAAPNEQYF. The CDR3 DNA reads TGTGCCAGCAGCCAAGGACTAGCTGCTCCAAACGAGCAGTACTTC. The chain has TRBV14 and TRBJ2-7; 7 nucleotides match TRBD2. The V and J ends lost 1 base and 5 bases, in that order; junction bases with no gene match: 8. The CDR3 contains 15 residues. The V gene's germline CDR1 is SGHDN and CDR2 FVKESK.

At least ten counts were recorded for this clonotype. The genes are TRBV11-2 and TRBJ2-2, with 9 bases matching TRBD1. The CDR3 runs 15 residues. Germline assignment: CDR1 SGHAT and CDR2 FQNNGV. J gave up 6 bases and V 7 bases, and 9 bases lay outside the gene matches. CDR3 amino acids: CASIGTGKFPGELFF. In DNA, the CDR3 is TGTGCCAGCATCGGGACAGGGAAATTCCCCGGGGAGCTGTTTTTT.

This clonotype occurred a few times. The chain links TRBV12-3 or TRBV12-4 to TRBJ2-3; 11 bases align to TRBD2. Germline trimming cut 3 bases from V and 4 bases from J; bases unmatched to any gene: 3. The CDR3 is 15 amino acids. DNA of the CDR3: TGTGCCAGCAGTTTCACTAGCGGGAGCGCAGATACGCAGTATTTT. Translation gives CASSFTSGSADTQYF.

The CDR3 nucleotides read TGTGCCAGCAGTGAATCTTTCTGGCGGGACAGGGAGGATCAGCCCCAGCATTTT. Its translation: CASSESFWRDREDQPQHF. The chain couples TRBV6-1 to TRBJ1-5; 9 nucleotides align to TRBD1. The CDR3 is made up of 18 amino acids. The germline gives CDR1 MNHNS, CDR2 SASEGT. J gave up 5 bases and V 2 bases, and 13 bases lay outside the gene matches.

This clonotype was counted a few times. The CDR3: CASSEFGPFTEAFF. The CDR3 nucleotides read TGTGCCAGCAGTGAATTTGGTCCCTTCACTGAAGCTTTCTTT. The chain has TRBV6-1 and TRBJ1-1; D not resolved. The CDR3 runs to 14 residues. V was pared by 2 bases and J by 4 bases, with 11 bases between. Looked up from germline, CDR1 is MNHNS and CDR2 is SASEGT.

This chain joins TRBV9 and TRBJ2-7; no firm D call. CDR3 length: 14 residues. V was trimmed by 3 bases and J by 4 bases, leaving 14 bases between them. The germline V gene has CDR1 SGDLS and CDR2 YYNGEE. CDR3 coding DNA: TGTGCCAGCAGCGGAGGAGAGGAGTTATACGAGCAGTACTTC. Its protein is CASSGGEELYEQYF.

On this clonotype itself: The CDR3 carries no conserved terminal phenylalanine or tryptophan, so it likely arises from a read error. The CDR3 DNA is TGTGCCAGCGCCGCCCGAGGGGGGCCCCAGCATCTT. Amino acids: CASAARGGPQHL. The chain joins TRBV27 to TRBJ1-5, with D possibly matching TRBD1 (6 bases). Trimming shortened V by 8 bases and J by 9 bases, and 14 bases separated the two germline ends. This CDR3 has 12 residues. The germline gives CDR1 MNHEY, CDR2 SMNVEV (reference sequence).

This rearrangement joins TRBV28 to TRBJ1-1; D uncertain. Germline V CDR1 and CDR2: MDHEN, SYDVKM. The CDR3 extends over 14 amino acids. Trimming removed 7 bases at V and 0 bases at J, with 12 bases between. The CDR3 region is CASTVPGMNTEAFF. CDR3 nucleotides: TGTGCCAGCACCGTCCCGGGAATGAACACTGAAGCTTTCTTT.

This clonotype was recorded at least ten times. The chain combines TRBV20-1 with TRBJ2-5; the match to TRBD2 covers 11 bases. CDR1 DFQATT and CDR2 SNEGSKA come from the germline V gene (reference sequence). V lost 5 bases to trimming and J lost 5 bases; unmatched junction nucleotides: 4. The CDR3 runs to 13 residues. The CDR3 DNA reads as TGCAGTGCTGCCGGGACTAGCGGTGAGACCCAGTACTTC. Translation gives CSAAGTSGETQYF.

The rearrangement joins TRBV5-1 to TRBJ2-1; D unclear. Germline CDR1 is SGHRS and CDR2 is YFSETQ. The CDR3 is 16 residues long. V dropped 0 bases and J dropped 2 bases, with 12 bases sitting between them. The CDR3: CASSLAAGSTYNEQFF. For the CDR3, the DNA is TGCGCCAGCAGCTTGGCGGCTGGTTCCACCTACAATGAGCAGTTCTTC.

The chain uses TRBV7-9 and TRBJ2-7; TRBD2 matches 7 bases. The germline CDR1 and CDR2 sequences are SEHNR and FQNEAQ (reference sequence). This CDR3 has 14 residues. V gave up 3 bases and J gave up 4 bases; unmatched junction bases: 6. This CDR3 reads CASSFGGSRYEQYF. In DNA, the CDR3 is TGTGCCAGCAGCTTTGGCGGGAGTCGTTACGAGCAGTACTTC.

This clonotype was observed at least ten times. This CDR3 is CASGEVVYEQYF. The CDR3 DNA follows: TGTGCCTCTGGGGAGGTGGTCTACGAGCAGTACTTC. The V gene is TRBV10-3, the J gene TRBJ2-7; D possibly corresponds to TRBD2 (6 bases). This CDR3 is built from 12 residues. V lost 11 bases and J 3 bases, leaving 14 bases between the germline ends. Germline CDR1 is ENHRY and CDR2 is SYGVKD.

The sample holds many counts of this clonotype. The V and J genes are TRBV29-1 and TRBJ2-7; the D gene is possibly TRBD2 (5 bases). Germline V gene sequence: CDR1 SQVTM, CDR2 ANQGSEA. V lost 3 bases, J lost 0 bases, and 12 bases lay in between. CDR3 size: 14 residues. CDR3 in DNA: TGCAGCGTTGAGAAGCGGAATAGCTCCTACGAGCAGTACTTC. This translates into CSVEKRNSSYEQYF.